The 28 T cell receptor beta chains below all came from one sample that was sequenced in a study of cytomegalovirus exposure and HLA in healthy donors. This PCR relied on a set of 60 Vbeta primers and 13 Jbeta primers. The protocol was immunoSEQ multiplex PCR, while the TCRdb copy is restricted to in-frame clones and leaves out a portion. The sample holds 110,000 to 150,000 clones, 75% to 80% seen once. Sequenced sample: PBMCs. These receptors came from a woman aged 50 to 60 in good health and CMV-seronegative.

The chain recombines TRBV4-1 with TRBJ2-3; TRBD2 matches at 9 bases. With 0 bases clipped from V and 0 bases from J, the junction kept 10 bases outside the gene matches. Looked up from germline, CDR1 is MGHRA and CDR2 is YSYEKL. The CDR3 extends over 19 amino acids. CDR3 in DNA: TGCGCCAGCAGCCAAGATACCGGGCTAGCGGGGCGCAGCACAGATACGCAGTATTTT. This gives the protein CASSQDTGLAGRSTDTQYF.

The rearrangement links TRBV4-1 to TRBJ2-3, with 9 positions matching TRBD2. The CDR3 contains 17 residues. The V gene end was trimmed by 0 bases and the J gene end by 4 bases; junction bases not matched to a gene: 8. CDR1 and CDR2 (germline): MGHRA, YSYEKL. DNA for the CDR3: TGCGCCAGCAGCCAAGATCGCGGCGGGGGGGCGTCAGATACGCAGTATTTT. Its protein product is CASSQDRGGGASDTQYF.

V is TRBV6-5 and J is TRBJ1-5; no clear D gene. The CDR3 runs to 15 residues. Germline V CDR1 and CDR2: MNHEY, SVGAGI. The V gene lost 0 bases and the J gene lost 0 bases, with 6 bases spanning the gap. CDR3 loop: CASSYSGSSNQPQHF. CDR3 nucleotide sequence: TGTGCCAGCAGTTACTCTGGGAGTAGCAATCAGCCCCAGCATTTT.

The V call is TRBV30, the J call TRBJ2-2; a possible D gene is TRBD1 (6 bases). V lost 0 bases and J lost 2, with 13 bases in between. Germline CDR1 GTSNPN, CDR2 SVGIG (reference sequence). The CDR3 is 16 amino acids. Here the CDR3 DNA reads TGTGCCTGGAGTGTACTGGGACATACCAACACCGGGGAGCTGTTTTTT. The encoded protein is CAWSVLGHTNTGELFF.

The gene calls are TRBV9 and TRBJ2-5, with D possibly matching TRBD1 (6 bases). V lost 0 bases and J 5 bases, leaving 11 bases between the germline ends. This CDR3 has 14 residues. Germline assignment: CDR1 SGDLS and CDR2 YYNGEE. In nucleotides, the CDR3 is TGTGCCAGCAGCGTAGGGGGGCAGATCGAGACCCAGTACTTC. Translated: CASSVGGQIETQYF.

In its sample, this clone was seen a few times. The chain is built from TRBV29-1 and TRBJ1-1; TRBD1 matches at 8 bases. The CDR3 has 12 residues. V lost 6 bases and J lost 1; bases outside the gene matches: 1. Germline lookup yields CDR1 SQVTM and CDR2 ANQGSEA. The CDR3 region is CSVGQGNTEAFF. CDR3 DNA: TGCAGCGTAGGACAGGGGAACACTGAAGCTTTCTTT. The full variable domain, with the rest looked up from reference TRBV29-1 and TRBJ1-1, is SAVISQKPSRDICQRGTSLTIQCQVDSQVTMMFWYRQQPGQSLTLIATANQGSEATYESGFVIDKFPISRPNLTFSTLTVSNMSPEDSSIYLCSVGQGNTEAFFGQGTRLTVV.

This rearrangement joins TRBV7-2 to TRBJ2-1; D uncertain. The CDR3 extends over 13 amino acids. Per the germline V gene, CDR1 is SGHTA and CDR2 is FQGNSA. V was shortened by 1 base and J by 5 bases, with 6 bases between the two germline ends. The CDR3 bases are TGTGCCAGCAGCTTAGACAGAGACAATGAGCAGTTCTTC. Protein sequence: CASSLDRDNEQFF.

The sample holds one count of this clone. This chain links TRBV5-1 with TRBJ1-3; D is ambiguous. Germline CDR1 and CDR2: SGHRS and YFSETQ. The V and J ends lost 0 bases and 0 bases respectively, with 10 bases between them. The CDR3 consists of 16 residues. This chain's CDR3 is CASSLVSGSSGNTIYF. The CDR3, as DNA: TGCGCCAGCAGCTTGGTGAGCGGGTCCTCTGGAAACACCATATATTTT.

The chain recombines TRBV9 with TRBJ1-2, with TRBD1 matching over 7 bases. This CDR3 spans 15 amino acids. V dropped 4 bases and J dropped 6; count of bases not matched to a gene: 12. The germline V gene has CDR1 SGDLS and CDR2 YYNGEE. The CDR3 reads CASSITGAPFDGYTF. The CDR3 region has the DNA TGTGCCAGCAGCATAACAGGGGCGCCCTTCGATGGCTACACCTTC.

The gene calls are TRBV30 and TRBJ2-5; perhaps TRBD2 as D (6 bases). V was shortened by 3 bases and J by 3 bases, with 11 bases between the two germline ends. This CDR3 contains 13 residues. Germline CDR1 reads GTSNPN; CDR2 reads SVGIG (reference sequence). The CDR3 sequence: CAWSHGSKETQYF. The CDR3 coding sequence is TGTGCCTGGAGCCACGGGAGTAAAGAGACCCAGTACTTC. The whole variable domain, filled in from reference TRBV30 and TRBJ2-5, reads SQTIHQWPATLVQPVGSPLSLECTVEGTSNPNLYWYRQAAGRGLQLLFYSVGIGQISSEVPQNLSASRPQDRQFILSSKKLLLSDSGFYLCAWSHGSKETQYFGPGTRLLVL.

On this clone: Relative to the germline gene, one junction end is altered; a read error may explain this. The chain carries TRBV4-3 and TRBJ2-7, with D possibly matching TRBD2 (6 bases). Germline values: CDR1 LGHNA, CDR2 YSLEER. The CDR3 loop spans 16 amino acids. CDR3 in DNA: TGCGCCAGCAGCCAGGCATGGACTACCCCCTCACACGAGCAGTATTTC. This gives the protein CASSQAWTTPSHEQYF.

Only a few counts were recorded for this clone. The chain recombines TRBV7-6 with TRBJ1-4; TRBD1 aligns across 7 bases. With 5 bases clipped from V and 7 bases from J, the junction kept 13 bases outside the gene matches. Germline V gene lookup returns CDR1 SGHVS and CDR2 FNYEAQ. The CDR3 is made up of 16 amino acids. The CDR3 is CASSLGGTGASEKLFF. The CDR3 DNA is TGTGCCAGCAGCCTTGGGGGAACAGGGGCAAGTGAAAAACTGTTTTTT.

The J gene is TRBJ2-4, the V gene TRBV6-1; D gene uncertain. The CDR3 contains 14 residues. V was pared by 7 bases and J by 0 bases, with 10 bases between. CDR1 MNHNS and CDR2 SASEGT come from the germline V gene. The CDR3 spells CASKIAPAKNIQYF. The CDR3 bases are TGTGCCAGCAAAATAGCCCCAGCCAAAAACATTCAGTACTTC.

CDR3 sequence: CASSLGPQDSYGEETQYF. In nucleotides, the CDR3 is TGCGCCAGCAGCCTCGGGCCCCAGGACTCTTATGGCGAAGAGACCCAGTACTTC. The chain joins TRBV5-1 to TRBJ2-5; TRBD2 is a possible D gene (5 bases). Germline V CDR1 and CDR2: SGHRS, YFSETQ. The CDR3 length is 18 residues. The ends were cut back, 4 bases at V and 3 bases at J, with 25 bases in the middle.

The V gene is TRBV15, the J gene TRBJ1-3, with TRBD1 matching 9 bases. The V gene's germline CDR1 is LNHNV and CDR2 YYDKDF (reference sequence). Trimming took 1 base from V and 6 from J; bases not matched to a gene: 7. This CDR3 comprises 16 residues. The CDR3 reads CATSRVGTGRVNTIYF. As DNA, the CDR3 is TGTGCCACCAGCAGAGTTGGGACAGGGAGGGTAAACACCATATATTTT. The full variable domain, with the rest looked up from reference TRBV15 and TRBJ1-3, is DAMVIQNPRYQVTQFGKPVTLSCSQTLNHNVMYWYQQKSSQAPKLLFHYYDKDFNNEADTPDNFQSRRPNTSFCFLDIRSPGLGDTAMYLCATSRVGTGRVNTIYFGEGSWLTVV.

The chain recombines TRBV6-1 with TRBJ2-7, with D perhaps TRBD2 (6 bases). The CDR3 spans 14 residues. The V end lost 2 bases, the J end lost 3 bases, and 11 bases lay between the germline ends. Germline V lookup: CDR1 MNHNS, CDR2 SASEGT. CDR3 sequence reads: CASSENMGGYEQYF. As DNA, the CDR3 is TGTGCCAGCAGTGAAAATATGGGGGGCTACGAGCAGTACTTC.

V is TRBV4-2 and J is TRBJ2-7; a possible D gene is TRBD1 (6 bases). Germline V gene lookup returns CDR1 LGHNA and CDR2 YNFKEQ. V lost 2 bases and J lost 0, with 14 bases in between. The CDR3 runs 16 residues. CDR3 loop: CASSQNPRGFSYEQYF. The CDR3 region has the DNA TGTGCCAGCAGCCAAAACCCCAGGGGATTCTCCTACGAGCAGTACTTC.

J is TRBJ1-2 and V is TRBV5-1; a possible D gene is TRBD1 (5 bases). CDR1 and CDR2 (germline): SGHRS, YFSETQ. The CDR3 covers 14 residues. V lost 2 bases and J lost 8, with 16 bases in between. The CDR3 DNA sequence: TGCGCCAGCAGCTTAAGCCCCGGGACTAGGGGCTACACCTTC. This codes for CASSLSPGTRGYTF.

The table lists this clone with a few counts. This chain links TRBV6-5 with TRBJ1-6, with D uncertain. Trimming removed 6 bases at V and 14 bases at J, with 23 bases between. This CDR3 has 15 residues. Germline CDR1 and CDR2: MNHEY and SVGAGI. CDR3 bases: TGTGCCAGCAGGGTAACAGACCATGGGTTTGGGTCCCTCCACTTT. The encoded protein is CASRVTDHGFGSLHF.

The rearrangement links TRBV6-5 to TRBJ1-4; no clear D gene. Trimming took off 2 bases at V and 5 bases at J, with 6 bases between the two ends. CDR1 and CDR2 from the germline V gene are MNHEY and SVGAGI. The CDR3 contains 13 residues. CDR3 in DNA: TGTGCCAGCAGTTACGGGCCAAATGAAAAACTGTTTTTT. The encoded protein is CASSYGPNEKLFF.

The CDR3 sequence is CASSFTGENNEQFF. For the CDR3, the DNA is TGCGCCAGCAGCTTCACAGGGGAGAACAATGAGCAGTTCTTC. This sequence joins TRBV5-1 and TRBJ2-1; 7 bases align to TRBD1. Unmatched junction bases numbered 4, after V lost 2 bases and J lost 5 bases. Germline-derived CDR1 and CDR2 are SGHRS and YFSETQ. The CDR3 covers 14 residues.

This chain joins TRBV5-4 and TRBJ2-7; 10 nucleotides agree with TRBD1. This CDR3 contains 14 residues. Trimming at V came to 3 bases and at J to 6 bases, leaving 6 bases not matched to a gene. Germline V gene lookup returns CDR1 SGHNT and CDR2 YYREEE (reference sequence). The CDR3 sequence: CASSSGTGVGEQYF. The CDR3 region has the DNA TGTGCCAGCAGCTCCGGGACAGGGGTTGGCGAGCAGTACTTC.

This clone occurred a few times. The CDR3 DNA reads as TGTGCCATCAGTGGGGGGACTAGCGGGGTGAATGAGCAGTTCTTC. Protein sequence: CAISGGTSGVNEQFF. The chain carries TRBV10-3 and TRBJ2-1; 13 bases line up with TRBD2. This CDR3 is built from 15 residues. V gave up 4 bases and J gave up 7 bases; unmatched junction bases: 4. Per germline, CDR1 ENHRY and CDR2 SYGVKD.

This rearrangement joins TRBV27 to TRBJ2-6; 10 nucleotides agree with TRBD2. Trimming cost V 10 bases and J 4 bases; bases outside gene matches: 13. Germline-derived CDR1 and CDR2 are MNHEY and SMNVEV (reference sequence). The CDR3 extends over 17 amino acids. In DNA, the CDR3 is TGTGCCACCGCGGCTGGGACTAGCGCCGCAGGGGCCAACGTCCTGACTTTC. Amino acids: CATAAGTSAAGANVLTF.

The V call is TRBV7-9, the J call TRBJ2-3; weak D call: TRBD1 (6 bases). V was shortened by 0 bases and J by 4 bases, with 11 bases between the two germline ends. This CDR3 has 15 residues. Germline values: CDR1 SEHNR, CDR2 FQNEAQ (reference sequence). Here the CDR3 reads CASSLAWAGADTQYF. CDR3 sequence (DNA): TGTGCCAGCAGCTTAGCGTGGGCAGGGGCAGATACGCAGTATTTT.

V and J are TRBV4-2 and TRBJ2-2, with 7 bases fitting TRBD1. Germline V CDR1 and CDR2: LGHNA, YNFKEQ. The V segment lost 2 bases and the J segment 6 bases; nucleotides outside the gene matches: 6. The CDR3 consists of 15 residues. CDR3 bases: TGTGCCAGCAGCCAAAGGACAGGCCTGCCCGGGGAGCTGTTTTTT. Translated, it gives CASSQRTGLPGELFF.

The V gene is TRBV19, the J gene TRBJ1-1; no clear D gene. The V and J ends lost 7 bases and 1 base respectively, with 7 bases between them. The CDR3 runs 12 residues. Germline-derived CDR1 and CDR2 are LNHDA and SQIVND (reference sequence). CDR3 residues: CASIDWNTEAFF. CDR3 DNA sequence: TGTGCCAGTATCGACTGGAACACTGAAGCTTTCTTT.

The chain carries TRBV4-2 and TRBJ2-2; 14 nucleotides match TRBD2. CDR1 and CDR2 from the germline V gene are LGHNA and YNFKEQ. V shed 1 base, J shed 6 bases, and the junction held 7 bases outside the gene matches. The CDR3 has 18 residues. Here the CDR3 reads CASSQVDGLAGGAGELFF. In DNA, the CDR3 is TGTGCCAGCAGCCAAGTTGACGGACTAGCGGGGGGCGCCGGGGAGCTGTTTTTT.